A selection of T cell receptor beta chains follows, all from one sample in a study of shared clonotypes between healthy human individuals. Clones were read by immunoSEQ multiplex PCR, and TCRdb kept only the in-frame ones, dropping some. Among millions of clones listed, 90% to 95% were seen once. The sample taken for sequencing was naive CD4+ T cells sorted from blood. The source is a man aged 18 to 30 in good health. CDR3s include the opening cysteine and the closing phenylalanine or tryptophan. Fields, in order: V gene, D gene, clone size, J gene, CDR3 DNA, CDR3 protein. A D gene is named only where the DNA matches it firmly. Clone size is not always given. Where it is, it says once, few, many or a class for expanded clones.

v_call: TRBV5-1; d_call: -; clone_size: -; j_call: TRBJ1-2; cdr3_nt: TGCGCCAGCAGCCCCGAGAGGGGTCGCCCTGGGTACACCTTC; cdr3_aa: CASSPERGRPGYTF
v_call: TRBV2; d_call: TRBD2; clone_size: -; j_call: TRBJ2-7; cdr3_nt: TGTGCCAGCAGTACTGGACTAGCGGAGGAGCAGTACTTC; cdr3_aa: CASSTGLAEEQYF
v_call: TRBV11-2; d_call: TRBD1; clone_size: -; j_call: TRBJ2-6; cdr3_nt: TGTGCCAGCAGCTTAGGAAGGACAGGGAAAGAGGCTGGGGCCAACGTCCTGACTTTC; cdr3_aa: CASSLGRTGKEAGANVLTF
v_call: TRBV29-1; d_call: -; clone_size: -; j_call: TRBJ1-2; cdr3_nt: TGCAGCGAAAGGACAGCCTATGGCTACACCTTC; cdr3_aa: CSERTAYGYTF
v_call: TRBV4-2; d_call: -; clone_size: -; j_call: TRBJ1-1; cdr3_nt: TGTGCCAGCAGCCAAGCAAGCATCTGGAACACTGAAGCTTTCTTT; cdr3_aa: CASSQASIWNTEAFF
v_call: TRBV7-2; d_call: -; clone_size: -; j_call: TRBJ2-4; cdr3_nt: TGTGCCAGCAGCTCAGTCTCGGCTAGCGAAAACATTCAGTACTTC; cdr3_aa: CASSSVSASENIQYF
v_call: TRBV7-6; d_call: TRBD2; clone_size: -; j_call: TRBJ2-7; cdr3_nt: TGTGCCAGCAGCTCTGGACTAGCGGGGAGTTCCTACGAGCAGTACTTC; cdr3_aa: CASSSGLAGSSYEQYF
v_call: TRBV4-3; d_call: TRBD2; clone_size: -; j_call: TRBJ2-7; cdr3_nt: TGCGCCAGCAGCCAAGGCGGGGGGGGCTCCTACGAGCAGTACTTC; cdr3_aa: CASSQGGGGSYEQYF
v_call: TRBV7-2; d_call: TRBD2; clone_size: once; j_call: TRBJ2-1; cdr3_nt: TGTGCCAGCACCTATAGCGGGGGGAGCTCCTACAATGAGCAGTTCTTC; cdr3_aa: CASTYSGGSSYNEQFF
v_call: TRBV7-2; d_call: -; clone_size: -; j_call: TRBJ1-1; cdr3_nt: TGTGCCAGCAGCGGTCCTCCAAGCGGCACTGAAGCTTTCTTT; cdr3_aa: CASSGPPSGTEAFF
v_call: TRBV10-3; d_call: -; clone_size: -; j_call: TRBJ2-7; cdr3_nt: TGTGCCACTTGGCAAAGGGTCGGCTACGAGCAGTACTTC; cdr3_aa: CATWQRVGYEQYF
v_call: TRBV5-1; d_call: -; clone_size: -; j_call: TRBJ1-1; cdr3_nt: TGCGCCAGCAGCATCAGGGGATTGAACACTGAAGCTTTCTTT; cdr3_aa: CASSIRGLNTEAFF
v_call: TRBV5-1; d_call: -; clone_size: -; j_call: TRBJ2-3; cdr3_nt: TGCGCCAGCAGCCCCCCACTAACTAGCACAGATACGCAGTATTTT; cdr3_aa: CASSPPLTSTDTQYF
v_call: TRBV10-3; d_call: -; clone_size: -; j_call: TRBJ1-6; cdr3_nt: TGTGCCATCAGTGAGTCTGGGGGTGCCTATAATTCACCCCTCCACTTT; cdr3_aa: CAISESGGAYNSPLHF
v_call: TRBV5-1; d_call: -; clone_size: -; j_call: TRBJ2-5; cdr3_nt: TGCGCCAGCAGCTCCCGGGCCCAAGAGACCCAGTACTTC; cdr3_aa: CASSSRAQETQYF
v_call: TRBV5-1; d_call: TRBD2; clone_size: -; j_call: TRBJ2-1; cdr3_nt: TGCGCCAGCAGCTCGGCGGGAGAACCGTTCAATGAGCAGTTCTTC; cdr3_aa: CASSSAGEPFNEQFF
v_call: TRBV4-3; d_call: -; clone_size: -; j_call: TRBJ1-6; cdr3_nt: TGCGCCAGCAGCCAAGATGCGGGATACTATAATTCACCCCTCCACTTT; cdr3_aa: CASSQDAGYYNSPLHF
v_call: TRBV5-1; d_call: TRBD1; clone_size: -; j_call: TRBJ1-3; cdr3_nt: TGCGCCAGCAGCCAGGGACAGGCGAACAGGGGAAACACCATATATTTT; cdr3_aa: CASSQGQANRGNTIYF
v_call: TRBV2; d_call: -; clone_size: -; j_call: TRBJ2-2; cdr3_nt: TGTGCCAGCAGAGTGATTGAGGGGACCGGGGAGCTGTTTTTT; cdr3_aa: CASRVIEGTGELFF
v_call: TRBV2; d_call: -; clone_size: few; j_call: TRBJ1-4; cdr3_nt: TGTGCCAGCAGTGAGGGCATGAGAAAACTGTTTTTT; cdr3_aa: CASSEGMRKLFF
v_call: TRBV4-3; d_call: TRBD1; clone_size: -; j_call: TRBJ2-5; cdr3_nt: TGCGCCAGCAGCCCCGGACAGGGGGTGAGGGAGACCCAGTACTTC; cdr3_aa: CASSPGQGVRETQYF
v_call: TRBV2; d_call: -; clone_size: -; j_call: TRBJ1-5; cdr3_nt: TGTGCCAGCAGTGAGACTCGACAGGTTAGCAATCAGCCCCAGCATTTT; cdr3_aa: CASSETRQVSNQPQHF
v_call: TRBV18; d_call: -; clone_size: -; j_call: TRBJ2-2; cdr3_nt: TGTGCCAGCTCATTCTACCTTGCTGATGCGAACACCGGGGAGCTGTTTTTT; cdr3_aa: CASSFYLADANTGELFF
v_call: TRBV6-6; d_call: -; clone_size: -; j_call: TRBJ1-3; cdr3_nt: TGTGCCAGCAGTTCAGGGGCGGGTGGAAACACCATATATTTT; cdr3_aa: CASSSGAGGNTIYF
v_call: TRBV5-6; d_call: -; clone_size: -; j_call: TRBJ2-5; cdr3_nt: TGTGCCAGCGGGCTCCGGGGTAGGGAGACCCAGTACTTC; cdr3_aa: CASGLRGRETQYF
v_call: TRBV27; d_call: TRBD2; clone_size: -; j_call: TRBJ2-7; cdr3_nt: TGTGCCAGCAGTTTGGGGCGGGAGTACGGCGAGCAGTACTTC; cdr3_aa: CASSLGREYGEQYF
v_call: TRBV5-1; d_call: -; clone_size: -; j_call: TRBJ1-6; cdr3_nt: TGCGCCAGCAGCTTGGCCGGACCGCAGGGAGCTAATTCACCCCTCCACTTT; cdr3_aa: CASSLAGPQGANSPLHF
v_call: TRBV2; d_call: -; clone_size: -; j_call: TRBJ2-3; cdr3_nt: TGTGCCAGCAGTGAAGTAACAGATACGCAGTATTTT; cdr3_aa: CASSEVTDTQYF
v_call: TRBV9; d_call: TRBD2; clone_size: once; j_call: TRBJ2-5; cdr3_nt: TGTGCCAGCAGCGCCGGGACTAGCGGGGGCCAAGAGACCCAGTACTTC; cdr3_aa: CASSAGTSGGQETQYF
v_call: TRBV7-2; d_call: TRBD2; clone_size: -; j_call: TRBJ2-3; cdr3_nt: TGTGCCAGCAGCTACGGGGGGGCACGAGATACGCAGTATTTT; cdr3_aa: CASSYGGARDTQYF
v_call: TRBV5-1; d_call: -; clone_size: -; j_call: TRBJ2-1; cdr3_nt: TGCGCCAGCAGCTTGGACAGTTTGAATGAGCAGTTCTTC; cdr3_aa: CASSLDSLNEQFF
v_call: TRBV6-1; d_call: -; clone_size: -; j_call: TRBJ1-1; cdr3_nt: TGTGCCAGCAGTGAGGTCCGACGGGAAAATCGGGCTTTCTTT; cdr3_aa: CASSEVRRENRAFF
v_call: TRBV12-5; d_call: -; clone_size: -; j_call: TRBJ1-3; cdr3_nt: TGTGCTAGTGGTCAAGGGAACTCTGGAAACACCATATATTTT; cdr3_aa: CASGQGNSGNTIYF
v_call: TRBV6-5; d_call: TRBD1; clone_size: -; j_call: TRBJ1-1; cdr3_nt: TGTGCCAGCAGTTACGGGGACAGGGCGGGCACTGAAGCTTTCTTT; cdr3_aa: CASSYGDRAGTEAFF
v_call: TRBV11-3; d_call: -; clone_size: -; j_call: TRBJ2-7; cdr3_nt: TGTGCCAGCAGCTTAGTCAGTCTCTACGAGCAGTACTTC; cdr3_aa: CASSLVSLYEQYF
v_call: TRBV18; d_call: -; clone_size: -; j_call: TRBJ1-3; cdr3_nt: TGTGCCAGCTCACCCCCGGTGGGGCCTTCTGGAAACACCATATATTTT; cdr3_aa: CASSPPVGPSGNTIYF
v_call: TRBV18; d_call: TRBD1; clone_size: -; j_call: TRBJ1-2; cdr3_nt: TGTGCCAGCTCACTGGTGACAGGGGGGACCTCTGGCTACACCTTC; cdr3_aa: CASSLVTGGTSGYTF
v_call: TRBV20-1; d_call: -; clone_size: -; j_call: TRBJ2-7; cdr3_nt: TGCAGTGCTCCAGACTCCTACGAGCAGTACTTC; cdr3_aa: CSAPDSYEQYF
v_call: TRBV6-6; d_call: -; clone_size: -; j_call: TRBJ1-1; cdr3_nt: TGTGCCAGGGCCGAAGTGATGAACACTGAAGCTTTCTTT; cdr3_aa: CARAEVMNTEAFF
v_call: TRBV7-2; d_call: -; clone_size: -; j_call: TRBJ1-5; cdr3_nt: TGTGCCAGCAGCTTAGTCCCGTTCGGGGCTCTGATGTCATCACCCCAGCATTTT; cdr3_aa: CASSLVPFGALMSSPQHF
v_call: TRBV6-6; d_call: -; clone_size: -; j_call: TRBJ2-7; cdr3_nt: TGTGCCAGCAGTAAAACCTCACAGGGATACGAGCAGTACTTC; cdr3_aa: CASSKTSQGYEQYF
v_call: TRBV10-3; d_call: -; clone_size: few; j_call: TRBJ2-7; cdr3_nt: TGTGCCGCTAAGGCCGCCGTAGGTGAGCAGTACTTC; cdr3_aa: CAAKAAVGEQYF
v_call: TRBV5-1; d_call: TRBD2; clone_size: -; j_call: TRBJ2-7; cdr3_nt: TGCGCCAGCACCTGGGGGGGACCCCCCTACGAGCAGTACTTC; cdr3_aa: CASTWGGPPYEQYF
v_call: TRBV30; d_call: -; clone_size: -; j_call: TRBJ1-6; cdr3_nt: TGTGCCTGGGCGGGACTAAATTCACCCCTCCACTTT; cdr3_aa: CAWAGLNSPLHF
v_call: TRBV6-6; d_call: TRBD1; clone_size: -; j_call: TRBJ1-1; cdr3_nt: TGTGCCAGCACGGGACAGTCGAACACTGAAGCTTTCTTT; cdr3_aa: CASTGQSNTEAFF